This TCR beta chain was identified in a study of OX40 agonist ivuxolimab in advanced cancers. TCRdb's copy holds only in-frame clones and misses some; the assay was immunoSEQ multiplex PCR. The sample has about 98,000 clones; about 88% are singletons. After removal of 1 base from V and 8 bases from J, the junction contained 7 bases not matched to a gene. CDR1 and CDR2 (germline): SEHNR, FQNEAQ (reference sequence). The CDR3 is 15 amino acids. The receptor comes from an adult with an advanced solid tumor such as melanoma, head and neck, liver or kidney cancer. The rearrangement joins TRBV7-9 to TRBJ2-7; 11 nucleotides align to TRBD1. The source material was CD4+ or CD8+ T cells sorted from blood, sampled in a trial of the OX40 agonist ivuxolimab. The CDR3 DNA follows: TGTGCCAGCAGCTTAGTCGGACAGGGGGCAATGAAGCAGTACTTC. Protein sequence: CASSLVGQGAMKQYF.